There are many counts of the clone carrying this TCR beta chain. Its antigen is unidentified. The source of the sample is a study of T cell clonality in common variable immunodeficiency. Study outcomes and limitations: Fewer deletions and N-nucleotide insertions were reportedly seen in common variable immunodeficiency TCR beta sequences. Compared with controls, CVID subjects had fewer shared TCRbeta clones. The cause of increased CVID clonality remains unclear without subpopulation sequencing.

Assay used: immunoSEQ multiplex PCR; TCRdb lists only in-frame clones, some missing. The sample lists approximately 38,000 clones, none appearing once, the ten largest making up 5% to 6.5%. Sequences were obtained from peripheral blood mononuclear cells. This TCR was sampled from a human donor with common variable immunodeficiency.

CDR3 DNA, as far as it was read: TGTGCCAGCTCACCAAGGCTGGGGCGAGGTACAGATACG. Its protein product is CASSPRLGRGTDT. The whole CDR3 reads CASSPRLGRGTDTQYF. The chain has TRBV18 and TRBJ2-3; D possibly corresponds to TRBD1 (5 bases). The read ends 3 residues shy of where the CDR3 ends; the end is completed using the germline J gene. V was cut by 2 bases and J by 3 bases, with 15 bases left in between. Germline V lookup: CDR1 KGHSH, CDR2 LQKENI. This CDR3 has 16 residues.